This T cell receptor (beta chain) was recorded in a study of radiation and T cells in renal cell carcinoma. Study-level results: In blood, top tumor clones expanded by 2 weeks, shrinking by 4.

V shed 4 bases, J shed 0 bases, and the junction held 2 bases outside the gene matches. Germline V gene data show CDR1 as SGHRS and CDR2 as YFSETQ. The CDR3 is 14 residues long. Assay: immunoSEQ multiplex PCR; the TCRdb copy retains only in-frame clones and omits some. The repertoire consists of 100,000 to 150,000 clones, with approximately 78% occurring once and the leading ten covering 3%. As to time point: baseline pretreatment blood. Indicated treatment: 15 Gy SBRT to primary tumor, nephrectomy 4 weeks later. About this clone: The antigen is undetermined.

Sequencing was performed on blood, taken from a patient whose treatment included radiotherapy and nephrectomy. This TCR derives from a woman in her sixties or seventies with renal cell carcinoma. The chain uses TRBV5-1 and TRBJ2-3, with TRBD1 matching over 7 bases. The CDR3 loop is CASSPGGSTDTQYF. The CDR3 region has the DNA TGCGCCAGCAGCCCAGGGGGTAGCACAGATACGCAGTATTTT.